This T cell receptor beta chain was profiled in a study of T cell clones after liver transplantation. At the level of the study: In this trial, immunosuppression withdrawal was attempted within 2 years of liver transplant.

Between the trimmed V and J ends, which lost 0 bases and 4 bases, there was a span of 10 bases. Germline values: CDR1 LNHDA, CDR2 SQIVND (reference sequence). The CDR3 sequence is 15 residues long. Data came from immunoSEQ multiplex PCR; TCRdb stores just in-frame clones and leaves some out. The data hold around 6,100 clones, with over 75% observed a single time. The TCR comes from a human donor who received a liver transplant. Sample: CD8+ T cells from blood, taken before liver transplant. The V and J genes are TRBV19 and TRBJ2-1, with D possibly called TRBD1 or TRBD2 (5 bases each). The CDR3 region has the DNA TGTGCCAGTAGTATAGACCCCGGGGCGTACAATGAGCAGTTCTTC. It specifies CASSIDPGAYNEQFF.